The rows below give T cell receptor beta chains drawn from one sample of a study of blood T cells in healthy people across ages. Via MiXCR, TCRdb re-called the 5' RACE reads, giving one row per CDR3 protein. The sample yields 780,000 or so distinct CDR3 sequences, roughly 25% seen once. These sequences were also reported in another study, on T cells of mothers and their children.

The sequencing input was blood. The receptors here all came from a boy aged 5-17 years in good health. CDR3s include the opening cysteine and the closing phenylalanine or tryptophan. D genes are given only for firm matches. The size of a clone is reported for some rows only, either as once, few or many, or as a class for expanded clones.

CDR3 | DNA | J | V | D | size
CASSLGSGRSDTQYF | TGTGCCAGCAGTTTAGGGAGCGGGAGATCGGATACGCAGTATTTT | TRBJ2-3 | TRBV28 | TRBD2 | few
CASSYSIHYNGYTF | TGTGCCAGCAGTTACTCGATCCATTATAATGGCTACACCTTC | TRBJ1-2 | TRBV6-5 | - | few
CSANQDRGLGETQYF | TGCAGTGCTAACCAGGACAGGGGGCTAGGAGAGACCCAGTACTTC | TRBJ2-5 | TRBV20-1 | TRBD1 | -
CASSLGGQGVETQYF | TGTGCCAGCAGCCTGGGAGGACAGGGTGTGGAGACCCAGTACTTC | TRBJ2-5 | TRBV7-2 | TRBD1 | -
CSVEGLAATYNEQFF | TGCAGCGTTGAAGGGCTAGCGGCCACCTACAATGAGCAGTTCTTC | TRBJ2-1 | TRBV29-1 | TRBD2 | few
CASSFDRDYQPQHF | TGTGCCAGCAGCTTTGACAGAGATTATCAGCCCCAGCATTTT | TRBJ1-5 | TRBV7-2 | - | -
CASSLLAGVRETQYF | TGCGCCAGCAGCCTACTAGCGGGAGTACGAGAGACCCAGTACTTC | TRBJ2-5 | TRBV5-1 | TRBD2 | few
CASMTAGDRMSTEAFF | TGCGCCAGCATGACGGCAGGCGATCGGATGAGCACTGAAGCTTTCTTT | TRBJ1-1 | TRBV5-1 | - | -
CASTSGDGIYGYTF | TGTGCCAGCACCAGTGGGGACGGGATCTATGGCTACACCTTC | TRBJ1-2 | TRBV3-1 | - | few
CASSLSGAPDGYTF | TGTGCCAGCAGCTTGTCAGGGGCGCCGGATGGCTACACCTTC | TRBJ1-2 | TRBV5-5 | - | few
CSASSQQETQYF | TGCAGTGCTAGTAGTCAGCAAGAGACCCAGTACTTC | TRBJ2-5 | TRBV20-1 | - | -
CSVVSSWGVIETQYF | TGCAGCGTTGTTTCCTCCTGGGGGGTCATTGAGACCCAGTACTTC | TRBJ2-5 | TRBV29-1 | - | few
CASRAPLSTGSVPEAFF | TGTGCCAGCAGGGCCCCCCTCTCCACGGGGTCAGTCCCTGAAGCTTTCTTT | TRBJ1-1 | TRBV25-1 | - | few
CASSYEGEAFF | TGTGCCAGCAGTTACGAGGGGGAAGCTTTCTTT | TRBJ1-1 | TRBV6-6 | - | -